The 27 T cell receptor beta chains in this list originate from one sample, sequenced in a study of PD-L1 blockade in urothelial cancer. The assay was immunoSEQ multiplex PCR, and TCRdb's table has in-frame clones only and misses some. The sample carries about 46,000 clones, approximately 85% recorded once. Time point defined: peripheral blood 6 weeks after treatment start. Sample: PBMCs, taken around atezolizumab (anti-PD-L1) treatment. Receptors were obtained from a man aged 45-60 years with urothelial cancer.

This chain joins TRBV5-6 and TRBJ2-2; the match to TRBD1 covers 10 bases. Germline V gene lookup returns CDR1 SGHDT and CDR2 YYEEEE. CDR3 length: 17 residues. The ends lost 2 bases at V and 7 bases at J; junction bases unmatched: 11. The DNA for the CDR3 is TGTGCCAGCAGCTTTTCTGGGACAGGGGTTCATGGCGGGGAGCTGTTTTTT. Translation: CASSFSGTGVHGGELFF.

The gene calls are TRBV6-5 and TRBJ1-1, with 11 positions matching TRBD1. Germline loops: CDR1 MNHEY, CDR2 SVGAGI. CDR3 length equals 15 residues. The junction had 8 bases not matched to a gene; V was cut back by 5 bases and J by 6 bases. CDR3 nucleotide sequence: TGTGCCAGCAGTCGTAGACCGGGACAGGGGGCTGAAGCTTTCTTT. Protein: CASSRRPGQGAEAFF.

CDR3 sequence: CASSQETLLGGVNIQYF. Here the CDR3 DNA reads TGTGCCAGCAGCCAAGAGACGTTATTGGGGGGGGTGAACATTCAGTACTTC. The chain recombines TRBV4-2 with TRBJ2-4, with 7 bases aligning to TRBD2. Germline trimming cut 0 bases from V and 7 bases from J; bases unmatched to any gene: 12. The CDR3 totals 17 residues. Germline V gives CDR1 LGHNA, CDR2 YNFKEQ.

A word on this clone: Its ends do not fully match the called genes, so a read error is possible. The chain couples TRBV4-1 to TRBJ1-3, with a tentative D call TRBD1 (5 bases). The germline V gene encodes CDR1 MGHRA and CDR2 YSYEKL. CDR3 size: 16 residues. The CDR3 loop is CASSQDQGSSGNTIYF. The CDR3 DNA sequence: TGCGCCAGCAGTCAAGACCAGGGAAGCTCTGGAAACACCATATATTTT.

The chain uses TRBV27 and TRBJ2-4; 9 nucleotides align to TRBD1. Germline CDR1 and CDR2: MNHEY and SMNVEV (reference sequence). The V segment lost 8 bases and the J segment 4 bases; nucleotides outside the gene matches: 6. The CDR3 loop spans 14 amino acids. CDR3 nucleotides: TGTGCCAGCGCAACAGGGGGCTGGAAAAACATTCAGTACTTC. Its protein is CASATGGWKNIQYF.

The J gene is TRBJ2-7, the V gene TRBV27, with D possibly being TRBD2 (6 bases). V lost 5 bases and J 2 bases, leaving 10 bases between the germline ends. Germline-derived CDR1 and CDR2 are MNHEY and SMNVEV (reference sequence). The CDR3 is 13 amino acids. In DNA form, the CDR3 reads TGTGCCAGCAGTGTCGGGAGTCCCTACGAGCAGTACTTC. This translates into CASSVGSPYEQYF.

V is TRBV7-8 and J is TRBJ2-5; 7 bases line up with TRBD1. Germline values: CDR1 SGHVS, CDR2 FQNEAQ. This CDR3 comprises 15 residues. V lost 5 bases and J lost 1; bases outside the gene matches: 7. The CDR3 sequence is CASSIGTVLQETQYF. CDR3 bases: TGTGCCAGCAGCATCGGGACAGTCCTCCAAGAGACCCAGTACTTC.

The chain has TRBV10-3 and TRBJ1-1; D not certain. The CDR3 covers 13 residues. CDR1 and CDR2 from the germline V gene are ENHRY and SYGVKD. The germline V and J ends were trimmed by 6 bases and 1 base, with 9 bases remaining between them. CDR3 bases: TGTGCCATCAGCCCGGGGAAGAACACTGAAGCTTTCTTT. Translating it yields CAISPGKNTEAFF.

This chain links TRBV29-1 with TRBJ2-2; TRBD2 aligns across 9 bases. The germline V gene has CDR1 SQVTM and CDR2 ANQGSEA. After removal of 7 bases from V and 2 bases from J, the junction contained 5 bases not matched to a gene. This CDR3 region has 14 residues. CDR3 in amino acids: CSAGAGGNTGELFF. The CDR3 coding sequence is TGCAGCGCCGGAGCGGGGGGCAACACCGGGGAGCTGTTTTTT.

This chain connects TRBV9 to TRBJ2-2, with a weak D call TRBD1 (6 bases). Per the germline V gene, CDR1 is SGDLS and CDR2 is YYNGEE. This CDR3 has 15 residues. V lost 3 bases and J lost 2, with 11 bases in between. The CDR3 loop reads CASSARGINTGELFF. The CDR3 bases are TGTGCCAGCAGCGCCAGGGGAATTAACACCGGGGAGCTGTTTTTT.

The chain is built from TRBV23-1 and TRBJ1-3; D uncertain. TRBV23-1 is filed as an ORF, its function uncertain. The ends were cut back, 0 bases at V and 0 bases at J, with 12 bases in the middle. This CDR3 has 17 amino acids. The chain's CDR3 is CASSQSSDIASGNTIYF. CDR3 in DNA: TGCGCCAGCAGTCAATCCTCCGACATCGCCTCTGGAAACACCATATATTTT.

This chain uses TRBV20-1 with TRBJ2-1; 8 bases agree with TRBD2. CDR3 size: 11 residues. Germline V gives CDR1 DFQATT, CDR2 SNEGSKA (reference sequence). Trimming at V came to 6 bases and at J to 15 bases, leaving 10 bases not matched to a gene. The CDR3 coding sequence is TGCAGTGCGACCACCGGGACTAGATTGTTCTTC. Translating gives CSATTGTRLFF.

The CDR3 region is CASMGSGTYEQYF. In DNA form, the CDR3 reads TGTGCCAGCATGGGTAGCGGAACCTACGAGCAGTACTTC. The chain links TRBV2 to TRBJ2-7; perhaps TRBD2 as D (6 bases). The CDR3 has 13 residues. Germline V lookup: CDR1 SNHLY, CDR2 FYNNEI. V was shortened by 7 bases and J by 2 bases, with 12 bases between the two germline ends. The whole variable domain, remainder taken from reference TRBV2 and TRBJ2-7, is EPEVTQTPSHQVTQMGQEVILRCVPISNHLYFYWYRQILGQKVEFLVSFYNNEISEKSEIFDDQFSVERPDGSNFTLKIRSTKLEDSAMYFCASMGSGTYEQYFGPGTRLTVT.

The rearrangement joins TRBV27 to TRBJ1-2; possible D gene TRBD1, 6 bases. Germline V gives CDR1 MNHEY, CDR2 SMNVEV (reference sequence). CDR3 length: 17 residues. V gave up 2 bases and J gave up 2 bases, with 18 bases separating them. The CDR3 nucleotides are TGTGCCAGCAGTTTAAGACAGGTCACGGACTTAAACTATGGCTACACCTTC. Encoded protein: CASSLRQVTDLNYGYTF.

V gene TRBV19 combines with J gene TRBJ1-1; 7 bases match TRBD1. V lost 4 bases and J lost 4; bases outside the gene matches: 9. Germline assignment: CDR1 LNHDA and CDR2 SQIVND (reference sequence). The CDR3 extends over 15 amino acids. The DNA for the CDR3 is TGTGCCAGTAGTACAAGACAGGGTTGGGGCACTGAAGCTTTCTTT. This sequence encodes CASSTRQGWGTEAFF.

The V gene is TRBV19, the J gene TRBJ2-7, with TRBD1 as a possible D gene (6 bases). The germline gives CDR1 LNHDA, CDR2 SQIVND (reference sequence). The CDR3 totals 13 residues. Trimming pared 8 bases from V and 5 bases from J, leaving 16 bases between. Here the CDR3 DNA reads TGTGCCAGTGGTCGACAGGAGGTGAACGAGCAGTACTTC. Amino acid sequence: CASGRQEVNEQYF.

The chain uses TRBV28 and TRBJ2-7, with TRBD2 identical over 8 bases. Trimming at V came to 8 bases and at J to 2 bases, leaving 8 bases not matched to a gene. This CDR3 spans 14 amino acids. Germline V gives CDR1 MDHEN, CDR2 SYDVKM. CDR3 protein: CASHLEGLAYEQYF. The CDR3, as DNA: TGTGCCAGCCATTTAGAGGGACTAGCCTACGAGCAGTACTTC.

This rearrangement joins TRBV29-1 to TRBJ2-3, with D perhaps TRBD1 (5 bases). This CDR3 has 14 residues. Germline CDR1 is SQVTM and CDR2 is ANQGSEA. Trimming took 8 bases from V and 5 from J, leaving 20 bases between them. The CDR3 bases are TGCAGCCAGTCGACGGGCAGGGCAAGAGATACGCAGTATTTT. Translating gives CSQSTGRARDTQYF.

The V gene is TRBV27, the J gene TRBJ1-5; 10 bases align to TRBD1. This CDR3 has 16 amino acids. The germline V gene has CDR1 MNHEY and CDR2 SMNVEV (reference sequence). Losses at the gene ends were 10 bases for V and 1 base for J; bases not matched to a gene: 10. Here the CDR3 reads CATRTGGRVSNQPQHF. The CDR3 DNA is TGTGCCACCCGGACAGGGGGGAGAGTCAGCAATCAGCCCCAGCATTTT.

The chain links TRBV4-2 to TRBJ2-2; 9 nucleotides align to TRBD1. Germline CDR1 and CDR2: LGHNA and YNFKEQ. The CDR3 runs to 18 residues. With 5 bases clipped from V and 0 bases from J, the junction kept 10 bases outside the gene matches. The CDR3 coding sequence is TGTGCCAGCAGCAAAGGGGTGGGACAGGGCGCGAACACCGGGGAGCTGTTTTTT. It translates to CASSKGVGQGANTGELFF.

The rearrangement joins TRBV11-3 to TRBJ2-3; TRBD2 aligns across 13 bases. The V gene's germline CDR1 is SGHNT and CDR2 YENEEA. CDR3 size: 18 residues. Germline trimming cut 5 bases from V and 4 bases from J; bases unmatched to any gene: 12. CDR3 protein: CASSKGTSGINNADTQYF. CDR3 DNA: TGTGCCAGCAGCAAGGGGACTAGCGGGATTAATAACGCAGATACGCAGTATTTT.

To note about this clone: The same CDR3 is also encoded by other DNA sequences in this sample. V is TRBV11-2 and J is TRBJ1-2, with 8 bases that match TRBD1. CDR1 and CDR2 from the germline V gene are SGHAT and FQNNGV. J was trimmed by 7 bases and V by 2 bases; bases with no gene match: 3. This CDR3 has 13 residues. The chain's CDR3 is CASSLQGAGGYTF. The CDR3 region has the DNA TGTGCCAGCAGCTTACAGGGGGCAGGTGGCTACACCTTC.

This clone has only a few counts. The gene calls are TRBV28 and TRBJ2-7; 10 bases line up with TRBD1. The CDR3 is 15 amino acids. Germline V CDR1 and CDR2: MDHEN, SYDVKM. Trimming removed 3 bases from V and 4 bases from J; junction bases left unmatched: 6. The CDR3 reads CASSLETGGKYEQYF. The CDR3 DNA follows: TGTGCCAGCAGTTTGGAGACAGGGGGCAAGTACGAGCAGTACTTC.

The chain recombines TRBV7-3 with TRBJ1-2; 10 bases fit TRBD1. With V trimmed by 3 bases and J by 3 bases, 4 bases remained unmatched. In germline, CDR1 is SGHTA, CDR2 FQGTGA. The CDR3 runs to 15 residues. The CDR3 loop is CASSFRQGADYGYTF. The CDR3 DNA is TGTGCCAGCAGCTTTCGACAGGGGGCTGACTATGGCTACACCTTC.

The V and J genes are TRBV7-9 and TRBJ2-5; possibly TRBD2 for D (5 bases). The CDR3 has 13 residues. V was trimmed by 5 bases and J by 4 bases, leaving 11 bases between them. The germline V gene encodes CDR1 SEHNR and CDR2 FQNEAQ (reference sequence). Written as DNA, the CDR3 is TGTGCCAGCAGCCCTTTCAGCGGAGAGACCCAGTACTTC. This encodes CASSPFSGETQYF.

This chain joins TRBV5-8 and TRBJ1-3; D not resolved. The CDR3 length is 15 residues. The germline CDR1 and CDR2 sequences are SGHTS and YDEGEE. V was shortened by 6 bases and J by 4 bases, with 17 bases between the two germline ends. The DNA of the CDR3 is TGTGCCAGCACCGAGAAAAGAGGATACGGAAACACCATATATTTT. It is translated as CASTEKRGYGNTIYF.

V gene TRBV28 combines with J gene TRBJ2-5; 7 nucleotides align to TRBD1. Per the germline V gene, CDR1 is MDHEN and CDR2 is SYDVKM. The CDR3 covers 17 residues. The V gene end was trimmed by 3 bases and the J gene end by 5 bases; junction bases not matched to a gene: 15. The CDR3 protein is CASSLPPGTAILETQYF. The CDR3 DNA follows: TGTGCCAGCAGTTTGCCCCCAGGGACAGCTATCCTGGAGACCCAGTACTTC. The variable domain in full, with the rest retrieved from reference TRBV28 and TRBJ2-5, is DVKVTQSSRYLVKRTGEKVFLECVQDMDHENMFWYRQDPGLGLRLIYFSYDVKMKEKGDIPEGYSVSREKKERFSLILESASTNQTSMYLCASSLPPGTAILETQYFGPGTRLLVL.